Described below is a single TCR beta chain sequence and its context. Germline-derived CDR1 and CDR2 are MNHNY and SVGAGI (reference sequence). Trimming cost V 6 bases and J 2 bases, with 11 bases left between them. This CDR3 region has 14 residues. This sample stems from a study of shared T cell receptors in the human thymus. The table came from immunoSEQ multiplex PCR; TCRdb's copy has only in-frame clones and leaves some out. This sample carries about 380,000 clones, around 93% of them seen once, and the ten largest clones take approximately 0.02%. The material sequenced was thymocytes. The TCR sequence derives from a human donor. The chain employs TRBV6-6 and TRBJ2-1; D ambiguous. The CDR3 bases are TGTGCCAGCAGCCGAGTGGATGCCTACAATGAGCAGTTCTTC. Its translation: CASSRVDAYNEQFF.